This T cell receptor beta chain was recorded in a study of T cells in Graves' hyperthyroidism and ophthalmopathy (dated by TCRdb to between 2018 and 2020). At the level of the whole study: Peripheral blood was sampled at the time of initial diagnosis, prior to any treatment. A discovery cohort of around 100 patients, about 43 with Graves' ophthalmopathy and fewer than 65 with stable Graves' hyperthyroidism, was used to find distinguishing TCR V-J signatures. Prospective prediction of ophthalmopathy was tested in an independent validation cohort consisting of 18 hyperthyroidism patients and 17 patients who later progressed to ophthalmopathy. For training and testing, the 80 to 100 patients in the discovery cohort were randomly divided in a 7:3 ratio. In over five Graves' hyperthyroidism patients, the study also compared T-cell repertoires from thyroid tissue with T-cell repertoires from blood. Following sampling, methimazole starting at 30 mg daily was given to hyperthyroidism patients, and high-dose intravenous methylprednisolone was given to ophthalmopathy patients. TCR Vbeta CDR3 sequencing of 130 to 150 peripheral blood samples (over 40 ophthalmopathy, 70 to 85 hyperthyroidism and some 17 progressor patients) is reported in the paper. What the study reported, not specific to this receptor: In cross-validation, a model built on a 13 V-J signature told ophthalmopathy apart from stable hyperthyroidism with approximately 91% sensitivity and 81% to 82% specificity, and in testing the same model reached 80%/75%. Blood samples also contained most of the expanded thyroid clonotypes (frequency above 0.001), which suggests that blood repertoires may reflect thyroid immune responses. During validation, the model predicted progression to ophthalmopathy a median of about 6.3 months ahead of onset, with around 71% sensitivity and 72% to 80% specificity. No statistical method was used to fix the sample size in advance, and group allocation was not hidden from the investigators.

The CDR3 holds 13 amino acids from the cysteine to the phenylalanine. The DNA shown is the 39-base CDR3, in frame from base 1. The germline V gene (reference sequence) supplies CDR1 LGHDT and CDR2 YNNKEL. The trim is 4 bases for V and 9 bases for J, with a gap of 13 bases between the germline ends. The TCR beta CDR3 regions were amplified from RNA transcripts. The TCR CDR3 was subjected to a first round of RT-PCR using the HTBI primer set and the Qiagen OneStep RT-PCR kit. Libraries were constructed in a second round of multiplex PCR, after which size selection and purification were performed. Paired-end sequencing of the libraries was performed with 100 bp reads on an Illumina HiSeq2000. The study's own analysis went as follows. SOAPnuke was used to process the raw data, throwing out any read that contained adapters or uncalled bases, had a mean Phred below 15, or lacked an exact constant-primer or identifier match. High-quality paired reads were merged using COPE v1.2.5, and each unique nucleotide sequence was defined as a clonotype. MiTCR v1.1 was used to align the clonotypes against IMGT TRBV, TRBD and TRBJ reference segments. Only V-J combinations with frequency above 0.0001, covering roughly 99% of repertoires, were analysed. The TCS score was defined as F50 (clonal expansion) divided by E x V (chaos), with BLOSUM62-based TCRdist calculated between CDR3 peptides within each V-J. Welch's t-statistics and random forest reduced around 550 V-J features to roughly 13, which were used in a naive Bayes classifier (R e1071). TCRdb itself trimmed the public reads at Q25 with fastp, ran MiXCR and retained productive beta chains. Identical CDR3 protein sequences are pooled into one entry, listed with their most common genes and DNA. TCRdb, not the authors, supplied the V and J calls. For this sample the table gives 500,000 to 750,000 distinct CDR3 sequences, of which roughly 14% were detected only once. The biggest ten clones account for 7.3% of the sample.

A patient counted as having stable Graves' hyperthyroidism if no progression to ophthalmopathy occurred over 18 months of follow-up. The hyperthyroidism patients were between 18 and 65 years old and newly diagnosed, with a disease duration of less than 2 months. Any patient with an uncontrolled infection, another autoimmune disease, pregnancy or lactation was excluded. Clinical symptoms, serum thyroxine and TRAb, thyroid ultrasound, and orbital computed tomography formed the basis for the diagnoses. PBMCs were separated from approximately 9.9 ml of fresh peripheral blood using Ficoll-Paque density gradient centrifugation. Total RNA was extracted using Trizol reagent, and RNA quality was assessed on an Agilent 2100 Bioanalyzer. This clonotype has ten or more counts. Its antigen is currently not known. No clone much larger than this one lies a single base away; base qualities are absent.

The sequence is built from TRBV3-1 and TRBJ2-1, with the D segment identity uncertain. Sequencing was performed on blood. The source is a woman aged 30 to 39 with Graves' hyperthyroidism. CDR3 region: CASSLLGMFEQFF. The DNA sequence follows: TGTGCCAGCAGCCTTTTAGGGATGTTTGAGCAGTTCTTC.